Presented here are 3 T cell receptor beta chains from one specimen sequenced in a study of cytomegalovirus exposure and HLA in healthy donors. Primers: 60 Vbeta forward and 13 Jbeta reverse. TCRdb's copy holds only in-frame clones and misses some; the assay was immunoSEQ multiplex PCR. The data contain 240,000 or so clones, about 86% of them singletons. The sequenced sample consisted of PBMCs. The receptors stem from a woman aged 55-69 years in good health and CMV-seropositive.

Only a few counts were recorded for this clone. The chain links TRBV4-1 to TRBJ2-7, with D unclear. This CDR3 is 16 amino acids long. With 6 bases removed from V and 5 bases from J, the gap between germline ends came to 23 bases. Germline V gene data show CDR1 as MGHRA and CDR2 as YSYEKL. Here the CDR3 DNA reads TGCGCCAGCAGGAAGCTTCTGTCAGTGCGGCACAACGAGCAGTACTTC. It translates to CASRKLLSVRHNEQYF.

J is TRBJ1-6 and V is TRBV19, with 7 bases identical to TRBD1. There are 15 residues in the CDR3. V shed 6 bases and J 6 bases; nucleotides not matched to a gene: 8. Germline V gene sequence: CDR1 LNHDA, CDR2 SQIVND (reference sequence). CDR3 in DNA: TGTGCCAGTAGAACACCAGGGGGAACTAATTCACCCCTCCACTTT. Residues: CASRTPGGTNSPLHF.

Only a few counts were recorded for this clone. The genes are TRBV19 and TRBJ2-2; D may be TRBD1 (7 bases). The CDR3 loop spans 20 amino acids. The V end was cut by 7 bases, the J end by 3 bases, with 30 bases between. Germline V gene lookup returns CDR1 LNHDA and CDR2 SQIVND (reference sequence). The CDR3 loop is CASTQRTERGGGSDTGELFF. The CDR3 bases are TGTGCCAGTACCCAGAGGACCGAAAGAGGAGGGGGCAGCGACACCGGGGAGCTGTTTTTT.